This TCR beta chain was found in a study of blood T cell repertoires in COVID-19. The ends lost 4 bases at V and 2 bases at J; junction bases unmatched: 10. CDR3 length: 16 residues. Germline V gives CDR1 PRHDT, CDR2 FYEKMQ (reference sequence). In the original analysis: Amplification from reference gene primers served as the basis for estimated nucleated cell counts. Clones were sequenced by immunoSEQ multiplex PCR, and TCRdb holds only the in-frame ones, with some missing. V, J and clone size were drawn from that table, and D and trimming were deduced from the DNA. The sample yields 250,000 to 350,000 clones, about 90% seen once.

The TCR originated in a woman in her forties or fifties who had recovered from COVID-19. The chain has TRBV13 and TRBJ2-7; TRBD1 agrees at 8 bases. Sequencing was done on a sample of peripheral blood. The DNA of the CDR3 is TGTGCCAGCAGCTATAGGACAGGGCCCCCCCCCTACGAGCAGTACTTC. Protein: CASSYRTGPPPYEQYF.